This TCR beta chain was sequenced during a study of T cell responses to AZD1222 COVID-19 vaccine (dated by TCRdb to 2020 to 2023). Study-level background: Because spike-specific TCR depth and breadth did not differ between the two schedules, AZD1222 recipients who got a second dose at roughly 4 weeks were pooled with those who got a second dose at roughly 12 weeks. Trial participants were enrolled by age into 18-55, 56-69 and 70-plus year subgroups, with approximately 150, 30 and 60 TCR-sequenced participants respectively. A total of approximately 250 trial participants underwent TCR sequencing, of whom 200 to 220 had received two doses of AZD1222 and roughly 26 had received two doses of the MenACWY control vaccine.

The CDR3 regions of human TCRbeta chains were subjected to immunosequencing. Turning to the authors' computational methods: Repertoire TCRs were matched against a reference library of SARS-CoV-2-specific TCRs generated with the MIRA antigen-specificity platform. Breadth meant the fraction of unique TCRs that were SARS-CoV-2-associated, whereas depth meant the fraction of total T cells that were SARS-CoV-2-associated. Each spike-specific TCR was assigned to its reactive spike region and to a CD4 or CD8 class using the MIRA data. Log10-transformed breadth and depth values were compared by one-way ANOVA with Sidak's multiple comparisons tests. TCRdb stores this immuneACCESS table with in-frame sequences only. Part of the clones is absent; in the studies checked, under half of the shortfall reflects unresolved V genes, and no reason is known for the rest. From that table come the V and J calls and clone size; the DNA was used to work out D and trimming. The sample table contains more than 85,000 clones; only one count was recorded for 82% of them. The ten top clones hold around 5% of the sample.

Notes on this clone: It has no known antigen specificity. The sample holds no much larger clone one base away, and base qualities are not on file.

Explained via the paper, the time point label denotes: baseline before first vaccination. Vaccinee samples came from UK trials COV001 and COV002, including a single-blind randomized controlled phase 2/3 trial of AZD1222 (ChAdOx1 nCoV-19) in healthy adults. Trial participant PBMC samples were collected at day 0 and day 28 after the second dose for TCRbeta chain sequencing. Study-wide conclusions, independent of this receptor: Conclusions about previously exposed vaccinees are limited, since just six or seven AZD1222 recipients were seropositive for SARS-CoV-2 at baseline. After two AZD1222 doses, both the breadth and the depth of spike-specific TCRs were significantly higher than at day 0 and than in MenACWY recipients. Because no day 14 peak-response samples were available, repertoires were characterized only after the peak T cell response. Reportedly, almost half of the unique spike-specific TCRs recognized epitopes lying outside the regions that are mutated in the B.1.351 and B.1.1.7 variants. The vaccine-associated CD4 TCRs covered the entire spike protein, and the dominant responses fell in regions 160-218 and 743-854. In the small 56-69-year group, the increase in depth fell short of significance, most likely because of low power. Most participants were white British and females outnumbered males, and the authors suggested that clonal diversity may have been underestimated.

The germline V gene specifies SQVTM as CDR1 and ANQGSEA as CDR2. Ends trimmed: V by 7 bases, J by 9 bases; bases unmatched to a gene: 13. The CDR3 runs 13 residues from the cysteine to the phenylalanine. The retained sequence is limited to the CDR3, 39 bases, with the frame set at the first base. This clonotype originated in an adult in good health. Sequences were derived from peripheral blood, sampled on day 0 of AZD1222 vaccination. The V and J segments used are TRBV29-1 and TRBJ2-3, with 7 junctional bases fitting TRBD2. The CDR3 reads as follows: CSGTRSPPYTQYF. The nucleotide sequence reads as follows: TGCAGCGGGACTAGGTCTCCACCATACACGCAGTATTTT.